The 3 T cell receptor beta chains below all came from one sample that was sequenced in a study of cytomegalovirus exposure and HLA in healthy donors. Sequenced by immunoSEQ multiplex PCR; TCRdb stores in-frame clones only, minus some. There are around 140,000 clones in the sample; roughly 87% occur only once, and 4.5% lies in the top ten. The sample was PBMCs. All receptors derive from a man in his late teens or twenties in good health and CMV-seropositive.

Only one count was recorded for this clone. Different DNA sequences within this sample yield the same CDR3. The V and J genes are TRBV11-2 and TRBJ2-7; D perhaps matches TRBD2 (5 bases). V was shortened by 2 bases and J by 4 bases, with 9 bases between the two germline ends. From germline, CDR1 is SGHAT and CDR2 FQNNGV. The CDR3 has 13 residues. The CDR3 sequence is CASSLSGGYEQYF. The CDR3 nucleotides read TGTGCCAGCAGCTTAAGCGGAGGTTACGAGCAGTACTTC.

This clone appeared a few times. The V gene is TRBV19, the J gene TRBJ2-7, with 9 positions matching TRBD1. The germline gives CDR1 LNHDA, CDR2 SQIVND (reference sequence). This CDR3 has 15 amino acids. V lost 8 bases and J lost 5; bases outside the gene matches: 13. The CDR3 is CASAVLGTGIHEQYF. The CDR3 DNA reads as TGTGCCAGTGCAGTACTCGGGACAGGGATCCACGAGCAGTACTTC.

The rearrangement links TRBV2 to TRBJ1-5; D gene unclear. CDR3 size: 17 residues. Between the trimmed V and J ends, which lost 5 bases and 0 bases, there was a span of 17 bases. CDR1 and CDR2 (germline): SNHLY, FYNNEI. The CDR3, as DNA: TGTGCCAGCAGTTTATATGAGGCAATCCGTAGCAATCAGCCCCAGCATTTT. This codes for CASSLYEAIRSNQPQHF.